The T cell receptor beta chain under discussion was sequenced for a study of regulatory T cells in long-lasting Graves disease. Background on the study: For a period under 3 months, newly diagnosed Graves' patients had taken antithyroid drugs.

Indicated time point: newly diagnosed GD, antithyroid drugs for less than 3 months. PBMC-extracted RNA yielded the TCR library. It was by American Thyroid Association guidelines that Graves' disease was diagnosed. According to the study, TCR beta libraries were built with iRepertoire HTBI primers and CDR3-region Arm-PCR. TCRdb fed the multiplex PCR reads into MiXCR, producing one record per CDR3 protein. The table lists roughly 520,000 distinct CDR3 sequences, approximately 12% of them singletons. This clonotype was picked up many times. These records were also assigned to another study, of T cells in Graves' hyperthyroidism and ophthalmopathy. That publication notes: Among the patients, aged 18 to 65, hyperthyroidism was newly diagnosed and had lasted under 2 months.

The specimen was peripheral blood mononuclear cells (PBMCs), collected at new diagnosis, from a patient treated with antithyroid drugs. The receptor was derived from a woman in her twenties or thirties with Graves disease.

This chain's CDR3 is CASRVYTEAFF. The CDR3 nucleotides read TGTGCCAGCAGGGTCTACACTGAAGCTTTCTTT. This chain connects TRBV2 to TRBJ1-1; D unclear. This CDR3 region has 11 residues. Germline assignment: CDR1 SNHLY and CDR2 FYNNEI. Trimming stripped 6 bases from V and 3 bases from J, with 5 bases between.